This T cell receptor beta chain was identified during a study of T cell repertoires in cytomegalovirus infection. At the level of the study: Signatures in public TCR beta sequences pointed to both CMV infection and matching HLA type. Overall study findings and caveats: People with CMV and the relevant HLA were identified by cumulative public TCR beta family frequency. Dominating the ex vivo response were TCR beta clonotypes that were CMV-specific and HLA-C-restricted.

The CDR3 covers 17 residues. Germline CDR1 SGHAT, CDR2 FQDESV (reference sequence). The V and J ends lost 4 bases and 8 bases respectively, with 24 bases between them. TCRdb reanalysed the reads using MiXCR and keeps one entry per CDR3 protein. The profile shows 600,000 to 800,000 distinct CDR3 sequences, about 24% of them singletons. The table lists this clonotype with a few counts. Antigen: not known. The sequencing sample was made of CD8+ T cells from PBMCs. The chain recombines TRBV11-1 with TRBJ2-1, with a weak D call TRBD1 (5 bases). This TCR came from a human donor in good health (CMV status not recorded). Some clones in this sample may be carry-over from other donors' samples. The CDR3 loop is CASSSWEDSTGLHEQFF. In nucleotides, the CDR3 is TGTGCCAGCAGCTCCTGGGAAGACAGTACCGGTCTTCATGAGCAGTTCTTC. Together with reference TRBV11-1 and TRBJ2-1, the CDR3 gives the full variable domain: EAEVAQSPRYKITEKSQAVAFWCDPISGHATLYWYRQILGQGPELLVQFQDESVVDDSQLPKDRFSAERLKGVDSTLKIQPAELGDSAMYLCASSSWEDSTGLHEQFFGPGTRLTVL.